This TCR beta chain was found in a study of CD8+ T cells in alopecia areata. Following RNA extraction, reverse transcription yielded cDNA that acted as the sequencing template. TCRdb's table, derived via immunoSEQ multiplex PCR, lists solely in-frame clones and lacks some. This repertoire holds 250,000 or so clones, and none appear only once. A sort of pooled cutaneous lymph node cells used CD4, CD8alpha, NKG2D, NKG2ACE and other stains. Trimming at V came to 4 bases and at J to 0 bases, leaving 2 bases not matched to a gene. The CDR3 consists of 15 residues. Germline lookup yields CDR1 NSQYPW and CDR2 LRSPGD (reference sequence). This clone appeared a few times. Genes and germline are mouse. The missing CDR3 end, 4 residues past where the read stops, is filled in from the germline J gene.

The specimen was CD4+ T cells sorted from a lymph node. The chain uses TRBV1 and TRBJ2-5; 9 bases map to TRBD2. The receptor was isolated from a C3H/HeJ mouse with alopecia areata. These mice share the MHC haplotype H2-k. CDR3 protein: CTCSVGLGNQDTQYF. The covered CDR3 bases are TGCACCTGCAGTGTGGGACTGGGTAACCAAGAC. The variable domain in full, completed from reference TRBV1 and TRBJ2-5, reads VTLLEQNPRWRLVPRGQAVNLRCILKNSQYPWMSWYQQDLQKQLQWLFTLRSPGDKEVKSLPGADYLATRVTDTELRLQVANMSQGRTLYCTCSVGLGNQDTQYFGPGTRLLVL.